Each of the 24 T cell receptor beta chains below was sequenced from the same sample in a study of cytomegalovirus exposure and HLA in healthy donors. Vbeta (60) and Jbeta (13) primers were used in the PCR. Generated by immunoSEQ multiplex PCR, the TCRdb table keeps only in-frame clones and is missing some. In the table there are approximately 210,000 clones, approximately 85% of which are singletons. The specimen sequenced was PBMCs. These receptors originate from a man in his late teens or twenties in good health and CMV-seronegative.

The J gene is TRBJ2-5, the V gene TRBV11-3; 11 nucleotides agree with TRBD1. The CDR3 sequence is 15 residues long. J gave up 5 bases and V 5 bases, and 7 bases lay outside the gene matches. Germline V gene data show CDR1 as SGHNT and CDR2 as YENEEA. The CDR3 DNA reads TGTGCCAGCAGCCAGACCGGGACAGGGGGGGAGACCCAGTACTTC. Translation gives CASSQTGTGGETQYF.

This chain uses TRBV11-2 with TRBJ1-2; weak D call: TRBD1 (6 bases). V was trimmed by 4 bases and J by 4 bases, leaving 13 bases between them. The CDR3 is 14 amino acids. Germline V gene sequence: CDR1 SGHAT, CDR2 FQNNGV. CDR3 region: CASSSGQTIYGYTF. The CDR3 region has the DNA TGTGCCAGCAGCTCCGGACAGACGATCTATGGCTACACCTTC.

V is TRBV5-1 and J is TRBJ2-2; D uncertain. The CDR3 is 12 amino acids. CDR1 is SGHRS, CDR2 YFSETQ, per germline. Trimming cost V 4 bases and J 3 bases, with 4 bases left between them. Written as DNA, the CDR3 is TGCGCCAGCAGCCCGTACACCGGGGAGCTGTTTTTT. Its protein product is CASSPYTGELFF.

The V and J genes are TRBV5-6 and TRBJ2-6; 9 positions agree with TRBD1. The CDR3 loop spans 18 amino acids. The germline V gene encodes CDR1 SGHDT and CDR2 YYEEEE. Germline trimming cut 2 bases from V and 1 base from J; bases unmatched to any gene: 7. CDR3 coding DNA: TGTGCCAGCAGCTTCCCGGACAGGGGAAGTTCTGGGGCCAACGTCCTGACTTTC. Its protein product is CASSFPDRGSSGANVLTF.

This clone was detected once. This chain connects TRBV12-5 to TRBJ2-1, with D perhaps TRBD2 (5 bases). The CDR3 runs to 13 residues. Trimming took off 6 bases at V and 5 bases at J, with 11 bases between the two ends. The germline V gene has CDR1 LGHNT and CDR2 FRNRAP. CDR3 DNA: TGTGCTAGTGGCCTAGACTACCACAATGAGCAGTTCTTC. Translation: CASGLDYHNEQFF.

This clone was seen only once. This chain links TRBV11-2 with TRBJ2-5, with D tentatively TRBD1 (6 bases). Germline V gene lookup returns CDR1 SGHAT and CDR2 FQNNGV. The length of the CDR3 is 16 residues. V lost 2 bases and J 2 bases, leaving 15 bases between the germline ends. The CDR3 region has the DNA TGTGCCAGCAGCTTAACTCCCAGGGGTCCACAAGAGACCCAGTACTTC. Its protein is CASSLTPRGPQETQYF.

This clone is a singleton in its sample. This chain uses TRBV5-1 with TRBJ2-2, with a weak D call TRBD2 (6 bases). Germline values: CDR1 SGHRS, CDR2 YFSETQ. With 0 bases removed from V and 1 base from J, the gap between germline ends came to 10 bases. The CDR3 contains 16 residues. The CDR3 reads CASSLGPSVNTGELFF. CDR3 in DNA: TGCGCCAGCAGCTTGGGCCCTAGCGTGAACACCGGGGAGCTGTTTTTT.

This clone appeared once. CDR3 region: CASSIAGSPSNQPQHF. CDR3 in DNA: TGTGCCAGTAGTATTGCAGGGTCCCCTAGCAATCAGCCCCAGCATTTT. The chain is built from TRBV19 and TRBJ1-5; the D gene is possibly TRBD1 (5 bases). This CDR3 is 16 amino acids long. From germline, CDR1 is LNHDA and CDR2 SQIVND (reference sequence). The V and J ends lost 3 bases and 0 bases respectively, with 12 bases between them.

V gene TRBV7-9 combines with J gene TRBJ1-4; D not resolved. Trimming left V 1 base short and J 8 bases short, with 5 bases between. The CDR3 has 12 amino acids. Germline V gene lookup returns CDR1 SEHNR and CDR2 FQNEAQ (reference sequence). The CDR3 protein is CASSLVAEKLFF. CDR3 in DNA: TGTGCCAGCAGCTTAGTGGCCGAAAAACTGTTTTTT.

The chain links TRBV4-3 to TRBJ1-6, with D possibly matching TRBD1 (6 bases). The CDR3 loop spans 19 amino acids. CDR1 LGHNA and CDR2 YSLEER come from the germline V gene. Trimming cost V 4 bases and J 9 bases, with 28 bases left between them. CDR3 bases: TGCGCCAGCAGCCTACAAATGGGGGCAGGGGCGGCTGGGGTTTCACCCCTCCACTTT. It translates to CASSLQMGAGAAGVSPLHF.

The chain has TRBV4-1 and TRBJ2-7; tentative D call: TRBD2 (6 bases). Germline-derived CDR1 and CDR2 are MGHRA and YSYEKL. The length of the CDR3 is 14 residues. V shed 8 bases and J shed 2 bases, with 16 bases lying between them. The CDR3 DNA reads TGCGCCAGCTCCCAAATATCGGGGGCCTACGAGCAGTACTTC. Its protein is CASSQISGAYEQYF.

The sample holds one count of this clone. The rearrangement joins TRBV9 to TRBJ2-7, with D possibly being TRBD2 (7 bases). Germline CDR1 and CDR2: SGDLS and YYNGEE. The CDR3 length is 16 residues. Trimming took 0 bases from V and 0 from J, leaving 13 bases between them. The CDR3 coding sequence is TGTGCCAGCAGCGTAGGAGGGGGGGCGCGCTCCTACGAGCAGTACTTC. It specifies CASSVGGGARSYEQYF. Full variable domain (outside the CDR3, taken from reference TRBV9 and TRBJ2-7): DSGVTQTPKHLITATGQRVTLRCSPRSGDLSVYWYQQSLDQGLQFLIQYYNGEERAKGNILERFSAQQFPDLHSELNLSSLELGDSALYFCASSVGGGARSYEQYFGPGTRLTVT.

J is TRBJ2-6 and V is TRBV2, with a weak D call TRBD2 (6 bases). The V gene's germline CDR1 is SNHLY and CDR2 FYNNEI. The ends were cut back, 2 bases at V and 4 bases at J, with 15 bases in the middle. This CDR3 contains 17 residues. CDR3 loop: CASSENGGLRGANVLTF. The CDR3 DNA follows: TGTGCCAGCAGTGAAAACGGAGGGCTTCGAGGGGCCAACGTCCTGACTTTC.

The V gene is TRBV25-1, the J gene TRBJ2-3; tentative D call: TRBD1 (5 bases). The CDR3 loop spans 13 amino acids. V lost 3 bases to trimming and J lost 5 bases, with 9 bases between them. CDR1 MGHDK and CDR2 SYGVNS come from the germline V gene. CDR3 sequence reads: CASSDSRGDTQYF. The CDR3 bases are TGTGCCAGCAGTGATTCAAGGGGAGATACGCAGTATTTT.

This clone was detected only once. The chain joins TRBV5-5 to TRBJ1-4; D gene ambiguous. Germline V lookup: CDR1 SGHKS, CDR2 YYEKEE (reference sequence). V was cut by 4 bases and J by 8 bases, with 18 bases left in between. The CDR3 contains 15 residues. CDR3 nucleotides: TGTGCCAGCAGCCTCTACCGCGGGGAAAGCGAAAAACTGTTTTTT. It encodes CASSLYRGESEKLFF.

The V and J genes are TRBV19 and TRBJ1-3; possibly TRBD1 for D (6 bases). This CDR3 has 14 residues. Germline CDR1 is LNHDA and CDR2 is SQIVND (reference sequence). Trimming took 7 bases from V and 0 from J, leaving 10 bases between them. CDR3 loop: CASKDRFSGNTIYF. As DNA, the CDR3 is TGTGCCAGTAAAGACAGGTTCTCTGGAAACACCATATATTTT. Together with reference TRBV19 and TRBJ1-3, the CDR3 gives the full variable domain: DGGITQSPKYLFRKEGQNVTLSCEQNLNHDAMYWYRQDPGQGLRLIYYSQIVNDFQKGDIAEGYSVSREKKESFPLTVTSAQKNPTAFYLCASKDRFSGNTIYFGEGSWLTVV.

The chain uses TRBV29-1 and TRBJ1-3; D is uncertain. This CDR3 has 14 amino acids. From germline, CDR1 is SQVTM and CDR2 ANQGSEA. V lost 6 bases to trimming and J lost 0 bases, with 12 bases between them. The CDR3 DNA is TGCAGCGTACAACCCACAAGCTCTGGAAACACCATATATTTT. As protein: CSVQPTSSGNTIYF.

Points on this clone: In the same sample, other DNA sequences code for this CDR3. This chain links TRBV7-2 with TRBJ1-5, with D unclear. The CDR3 has 14 residues. With 6 bases removed from V and 2 bases from J, the gap between germline ends came to 11 bases. CDR1 and CDR2 from the germline V gene are SGHTA and FQGNSA. The CDR3 sequence is CASSLSEGNQPQHF. CDR3 coding DNA: TGTGCCAGCAGTTTGAGCGAAGGCAATCAGCCCCAGCATTTT. Full variable domain (remainder filled in from reference TRBV7-2 and TRBJ1-5): GAGVSQSPSNKVTEKGKDVELRCDPISGHTALYWYRQSLGQGLEFLIYFQGNSAPDKSGLPSDRFSAERTGGSVSTLTIQRTQQEDSAVYLCASSLSEGNQPQHFGDGTRLSIL.

The chain is built from TRBV28 and TRBJ2-5; a possible D gene is TRBD1 (6 bases). Trimming stripped 1 base from V and 3 bases from J, with 12 bases between. The CDR3 covers 15 residues. CDR1 MDHEN and CDR2 SYDVKM come from the germline V gene. The CDR3 reads CASSLLLQGEETQYF. CDR3 coding DNA: TGTGCCAGCAGTTTATTGTTACAGGGTGAAGAGACCCAGTACTTC.

This chain joins TRBV5-1 and TRBJ1-4; D remains unclear. The V gene lost 4 bases and the J gene lost 5 bases, with 15 bases spanning the gap. Germline V gene data show CDR1 as SGHRS and CDR2 as YFSETQ. This CDR3 contains 15 residues. Here the CDR3 reads CASSTRGALNEKLFF. CDR3 nucleotide sequence: TGCGCCAGCAGCACCAGAGGAGCCCTCAATGAAAAACTGTTTTTT. Full variable domain (remainder filled in from reference TRBV5-1 and TRBJ1-4): KAGVTQTPRYLIKTRGQQVTLSCSPISGHRSVSWYQQTPGQGLQFLFEYFSETQRNKGNFPGRFSGRQFSNSRSEMNVSTLELGDSALYLCASSTRGALNEKLFFGSGTQLSVL.

In its sample, this clone was seen a few times. The rearrangement uses TRBV4-3 and TRBJ1-1; perhaps TRBD1 as D (6 bases). Trimming cost V 2 bases and J 1 base, with 8 bases left between them. Germline V gene data show CDR1 as LGHNA and CDR2 as YSLEER. This CDR3 comprises 14 residues. In DNA form, the CDR3 reads TGCGCCAGCAGCCAACTACAGGGGAACACTGAAGCTTTCTTT. It yields the protein CASSQLQGNTEAFF.

The genes are TRBV12-5 and TRBJ2-5; 9 bases map to TRBD2. Germline V lookup: CDR1 LGHNT, CDR2 FRNRAP. CDR3 length equals 14 residues. V shed 3 bases and J 5 bases; nucleotides not matched to a gene: 4. CDR3 sequence (DNA): TGTGCTAGTGGTTTAGGGACTAGCAGGGAGACCCAGTACTTC. Translated, it gives CASGLGTSRETQYF.

This chain connects TRBV29-1 to TRBJ2-5; 8 bases are shared with TRBD2. Germline CDR1 is SQVTM and CDR2 is ANQGSEA. The CDR3 is 15 amino acids. Trimming at V came to 4 bases and at J to 8 bases, leaving 15 bases not matched to a gene. DNA of the CDR3: TGCAGCGTTGCGGTGGAAGGCGGGAGGAAAATCACCCAGTACTTC. This gives the protein CSVAVEGGRKITQYF. Drawing the rest from reference TRBV29-1 and TRBJ2-5, the complete variable domain is SAVISQKPSRDICQRGTSLTIQCQVDSQVTMMFWYRQQPGQSLTLIATANQGSEATYESGFVIDKFPISRPNLTFSTLTVSNMSPEDSSIYLCSVAVEGGRKITQYFGPGTRLLVL.

The chain is built from TRBV11-2 and TRBJ1-1; no firm D call. The CDR3 length is 15 residues. CDR1 and CDR2 (germline): SGHAT, FQNNGV. The ends were cut back, 0 bases at V and 1 base at J, with 9 bases in the middle. The CDR3 spells CASSLDGGRNTEAFF. Here the CDR3 DNA reads TGTGCCAGCAGCTTAGATGGCGGCCGGAACACTGAAGCTTTCTTT.